These 8 T cell receptor beta chains were all obtained from the same sample, sequenced in a study of patients and donors after allogeneic stem cell transplantation. TCRdb passed the RT-PCR reads through MiXCR, listing each CDR3 protein once. In the table there are over 400,000 distinct CDR3 sequences, 16% of which are singletons. Material: blood, either unsorted or a sorted T cell fraction (not recorded which). The receptors derive from a human donor who was either an allogeneic HSCT recipient or a stem cell or donor lymphocyte infusion donor (not recorded which). It is not recorded whose cells these are; they may come from a transplant donor.

The chain carries TRBV3-1 and TRBJ2-1; no firm D call. CDR1 is LGHDT, CDR2 YNNKEL, per germline (reference sequence). Trimming removed 2 bases from V and 8 bases from J, with 4 bases in between. The CDR3 loop spans 11 amino acids. CDR3 sequence (DNA): TGTGCCAGCAGCCAATCGGATGAGCAGTTCTTC. Translating gives CASSQSDEQFF.

This clonotype was counted a few times. J is TRBJ2-2 and V is TRBV27; D not resolved. The CDR3 has 19 residues. Germline V lookup: CDR1 MNHEY, CDR2 SMNVEV (reference sequence). Trimming stripped 6 bases from V and 2 bases from J, with 25 bases between. CDR3 region: CASRRAPSSAHKNTGELFF. DNA for the CDR3: TGTGCCAGCAGACGAGCCCCCTCGTCTGCCCACAAAAACACCGGGGAGCTGTTTTTT.

This clonotype turned up a few times. CDR3 residues: CSAPLAGPAGNEQFF. In DNA, the CDR3 is TGCAGTGCTCCACTAGCGGGGCCGGCGGGGAATGAGCAGTTCTTC. The chain links TRBV20-1 to TRBJ2-1; 10 nucleotides line up with TRBD2. The CDR3 loop spans 15 amino acids. The germline CDR1 and CDR2 sequences are DFQATT and SNEGSKA (reference sequence). V lost 5 bases to trimming and J lost 7 bases; unmatched junction nucleotides: 11.

This clonotype was picked up a small number of times. The chain recombines TRBV5-1 with TRBJ2-5; perhaps TRBD2 as D (5 bases). Germline V CDR1 and CDR2: SGHRS, YFSETQ. V lost 0 bases, J lost 1 base, and 13 bases lay in between. The CDR3 is made up of 16 amino acids. CDR3 in amino acids: CASSLVVSATQETQYF. CDR3 in DNA: TGCGCCAGCAGCTTGGTGGTTAGCGCTACCCAAGAGACCCAGTACTTC.

Remarks on this clonotype: The junction departs from germline at one end; a sequencing error may be responsible. The CDR3 nucleotides are TGCGCCAGCAGCCACCCACGGGACAGTCAAGGGACCCAGTACTTC. Translation gives CASSHPRDSQGTQYF. V is TRBV4-1 and J is TRBJ2-5; TRBD1 matches 7 bases. Germline V gives CDR1 MGHRA, CDR2 YSYEKL. The CDR3 contains 15 residues.

This clonotype was counted a few times. The V call is TRBV20-1, the J call TRBJ2-7; possible D gene TRBD1, 5 bases. The CDR3 has 16 residues. V lost 1 base, J lost 6 bases, and 22 bases lay in between. The germline V gene has CDR1 DFQATT and CDR2 SNEGSKA (reference sequence). The CDR3: CSARGVDLTQRGEQYF. The CDR3 DNA sequence: TGCAGTGCTAGAGGAGTAGACCTGACGCAAAGGGGCGAGCAGTACTTC.

The V gene is TRBV28, the J gene TRBJ1-5, with a weak D call TRBD1 (6 bases). Trimming took off 1 base at V and 1 base at J, with 11 bases between the two ends. CDR3 size: 16 residues. Per the germline V gene, CDR1 is MDHEN and CDR2 is SYDVKM. CDR3 nucleotides: TGTGCCAGCAGTTTATTAATCGGGACAAGCAATCAGCCCCAGCATTTT. Its translation: CASSLLIGTSNQPQHF.

The chain links TRBV30 to TRBJ1-5; 7 nucleotides align to TRBD1. The CDR3 consists of 13 residues. V shed 5 bases, J shed 2 bases, and the junction held 3 bases outside the gene matches. From germline, CDR1 is GTSNPN and CDR2 SVGIG (reference sequence). The CDR3, as DNA: TGTGCCTGGGGGACAGTCGGCAATCAGCCCCAGCATTTT. This sequence encodes CAWGTVGNQPQHF. The full variable domain, completed using reference TRBV30 and TRBJ1-5, is SQTIHQWPATLVQPVGSPLSLECTVEGTSNPNLYWYRQAAGRGLQLLFYSVGIGQISSEVPQNLSASRPQDRQFILSSKKLLLSDSGFYLCAWGTVGNQPQHFGDGTRLSIL.